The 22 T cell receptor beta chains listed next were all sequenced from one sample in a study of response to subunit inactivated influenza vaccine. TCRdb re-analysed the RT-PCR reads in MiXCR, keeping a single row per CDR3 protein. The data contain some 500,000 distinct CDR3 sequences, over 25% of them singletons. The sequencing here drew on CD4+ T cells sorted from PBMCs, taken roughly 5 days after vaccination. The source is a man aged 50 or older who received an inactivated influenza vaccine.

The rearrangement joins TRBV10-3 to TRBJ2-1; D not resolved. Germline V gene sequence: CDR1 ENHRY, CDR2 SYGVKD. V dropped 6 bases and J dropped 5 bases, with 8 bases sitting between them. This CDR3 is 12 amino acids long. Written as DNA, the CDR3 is TGTGCCATCAGAGGAAACCACAATGAGCAGTTCTTC. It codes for CAIRGNHNEQFF.

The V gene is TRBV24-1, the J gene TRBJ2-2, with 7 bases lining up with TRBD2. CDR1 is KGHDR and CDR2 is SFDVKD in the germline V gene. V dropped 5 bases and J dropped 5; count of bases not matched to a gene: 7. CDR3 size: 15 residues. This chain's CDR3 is CATSAPGAGTGELFF. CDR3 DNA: TGTGCCACCAGTGCCCCGGGAGCGGGAACCGGGGAGCTGTTTTTT.

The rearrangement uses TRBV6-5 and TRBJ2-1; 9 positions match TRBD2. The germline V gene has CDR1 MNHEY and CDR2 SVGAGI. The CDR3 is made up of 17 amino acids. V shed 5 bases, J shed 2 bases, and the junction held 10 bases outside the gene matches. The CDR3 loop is CASSQLGSGRPYNEQFF. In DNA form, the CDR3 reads TGTGCCAGCAGTCAACTCGGCAGCGGGAGGCCCTACAATGAGCAGTTCTTC.

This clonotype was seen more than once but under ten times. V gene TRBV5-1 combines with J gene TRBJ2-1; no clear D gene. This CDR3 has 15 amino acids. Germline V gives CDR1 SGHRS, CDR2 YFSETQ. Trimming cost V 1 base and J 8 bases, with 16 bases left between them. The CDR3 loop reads CASSLRFQLSDEQFF. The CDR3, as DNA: TGCGCCAGCAGCTTGAGGTTCCAGTTGAGCGATGAGCAGTTCTTC.

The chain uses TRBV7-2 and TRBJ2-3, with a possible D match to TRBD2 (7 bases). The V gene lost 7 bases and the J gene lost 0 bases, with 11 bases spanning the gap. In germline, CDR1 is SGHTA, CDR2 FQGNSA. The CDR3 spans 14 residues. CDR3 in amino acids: CASIRGASTDTQYF. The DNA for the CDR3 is TGTGCCAGCATACGGGGGGCGAGCACAGATACGCAGTATTTT. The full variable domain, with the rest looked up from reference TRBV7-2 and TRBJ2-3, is GAGVSQSPSNKVTEKGKDVELRCDPISGHTALYWYRQSLGQGLEFLIYFQGNSAPDKSGLPSDRFSAERTGGSVSTLTIQRTQQEDSAVYLCASIRGASTDTQYFGPGTRLTVL.

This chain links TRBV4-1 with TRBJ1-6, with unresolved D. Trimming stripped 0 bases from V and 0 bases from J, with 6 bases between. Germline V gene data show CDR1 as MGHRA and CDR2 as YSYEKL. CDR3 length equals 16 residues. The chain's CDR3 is CASSQEASSYNSPLHF. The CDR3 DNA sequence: TGCGCCAGCAGCCAAGAGGCGAGCTCCTATAATTCACCCCTCCACTTT.

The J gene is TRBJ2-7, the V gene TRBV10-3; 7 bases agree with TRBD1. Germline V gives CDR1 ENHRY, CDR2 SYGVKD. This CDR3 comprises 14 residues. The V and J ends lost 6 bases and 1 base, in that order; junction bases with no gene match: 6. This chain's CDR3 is CAIRGTEASYEQYF. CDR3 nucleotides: TGTGCCATCAGGGGGACAGAAGCATCCTACGAGCAGTACTTC.

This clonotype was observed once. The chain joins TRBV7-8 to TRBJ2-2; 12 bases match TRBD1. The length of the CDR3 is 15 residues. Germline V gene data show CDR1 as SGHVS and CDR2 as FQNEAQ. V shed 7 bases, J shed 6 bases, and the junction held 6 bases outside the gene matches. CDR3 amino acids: CASMRRDRGPGELFF. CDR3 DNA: TGTGCCAGCATGCGCCGGGACAGGGGGCCCGGGGAGCTGTTTTTT.

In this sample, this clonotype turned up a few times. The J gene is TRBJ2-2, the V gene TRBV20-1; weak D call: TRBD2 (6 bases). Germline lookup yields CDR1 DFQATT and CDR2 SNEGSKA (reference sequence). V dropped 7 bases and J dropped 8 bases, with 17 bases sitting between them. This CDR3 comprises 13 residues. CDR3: CSVGRDFPGELFF. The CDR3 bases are TGCAGTGTGGGTCGGGACTTTCCGGGGGAGCTGTTTTTT.

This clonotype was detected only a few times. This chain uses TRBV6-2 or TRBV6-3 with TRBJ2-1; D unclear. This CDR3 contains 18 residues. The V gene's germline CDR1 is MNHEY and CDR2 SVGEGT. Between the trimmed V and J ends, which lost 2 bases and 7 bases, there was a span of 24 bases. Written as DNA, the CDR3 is TGTGCCAGCAGTTACAAGGGTTACGAGAACAACCTGAGGAATGAGCAGTTCTTC. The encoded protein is CASSYKGYENNLRNEQFF.

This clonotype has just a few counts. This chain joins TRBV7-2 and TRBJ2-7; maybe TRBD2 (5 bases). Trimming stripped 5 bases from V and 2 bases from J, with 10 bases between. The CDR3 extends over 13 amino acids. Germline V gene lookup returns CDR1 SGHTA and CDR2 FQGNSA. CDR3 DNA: TGTGCCAGCAGCCGAAACGGGGCCTACGAGCAGTACTTC. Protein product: CASSRNGAYEQYF.

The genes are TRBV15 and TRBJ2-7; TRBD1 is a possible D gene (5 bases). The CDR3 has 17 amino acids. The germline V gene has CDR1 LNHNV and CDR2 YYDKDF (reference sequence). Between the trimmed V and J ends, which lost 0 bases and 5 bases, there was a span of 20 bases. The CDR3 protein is CATSRDQGNRPQNEQYF. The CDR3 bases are TGTGCCACCAGCAGAGATCAGGGTAACAGACCCCAAAACGAGCAGTACTTC.

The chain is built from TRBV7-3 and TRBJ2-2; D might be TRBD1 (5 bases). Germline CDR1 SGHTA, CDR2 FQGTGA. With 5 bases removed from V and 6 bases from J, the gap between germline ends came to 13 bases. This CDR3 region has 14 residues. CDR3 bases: TGTGCCAGCAGCATCACTCCAGGGTCCGGGGAGCTGTTTTTT. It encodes CASSITPGSGELFF.

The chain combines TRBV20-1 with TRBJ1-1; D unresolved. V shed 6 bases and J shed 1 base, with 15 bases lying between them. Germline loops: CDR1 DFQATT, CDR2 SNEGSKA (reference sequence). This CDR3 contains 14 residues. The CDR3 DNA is TGCAGTGCCCCCCTGTTAGTCAGGAACACTGAAGCTTTCTTT. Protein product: CSAPLLVRNTEAFF.

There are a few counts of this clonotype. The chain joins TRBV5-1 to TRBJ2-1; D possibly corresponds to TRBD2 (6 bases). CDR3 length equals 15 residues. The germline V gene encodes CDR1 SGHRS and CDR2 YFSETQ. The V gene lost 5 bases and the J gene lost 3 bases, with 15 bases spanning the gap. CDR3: CASSRVAGNYNEQFF. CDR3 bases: TGCGCCAGCAGTAGGGTCGCGGGGAACTACAATGAGCAGTTCTTC. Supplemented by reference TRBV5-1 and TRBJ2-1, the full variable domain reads KAGVTQTPRYLIKTRGQQVTLSCSPISGHRSVSWYQQTPGQGLQFLFEYFSETQRNKGNFPGRFSGRQFSNSRSEMNVSTLELGDSALYLCASSRVAGNYNEQFFGPGTRLTVL.

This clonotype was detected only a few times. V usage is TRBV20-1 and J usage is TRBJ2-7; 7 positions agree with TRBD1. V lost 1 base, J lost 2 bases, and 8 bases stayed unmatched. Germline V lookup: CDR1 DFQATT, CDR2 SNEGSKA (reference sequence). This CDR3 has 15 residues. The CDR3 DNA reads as TGCAGTGCTAGAGGTCCCGGACAGGTCACCTACGAGCAGTACTTC. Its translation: CSARGPGQVTYEQYF.

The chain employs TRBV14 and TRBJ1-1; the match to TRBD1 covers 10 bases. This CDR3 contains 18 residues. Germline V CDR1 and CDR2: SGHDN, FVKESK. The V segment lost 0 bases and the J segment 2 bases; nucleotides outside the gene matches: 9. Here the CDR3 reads CASSQDLGQGVDNTEAFF. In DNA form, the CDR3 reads TGTGCCAGCAGCCAAGACTTAGGACAGGGGGTAGATAACACTGAAGCTTTCTTT. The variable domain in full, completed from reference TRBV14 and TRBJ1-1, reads EAGVTQFPSHSVIEKGQTVTLRCDPISGHDNLYWYRRVMGKEIKFLLHFVKESKQDESGMPNNRFLAERTGGTYSTLKVQPAELEDSGVYFCASSQDLGQGVDNTEAFFGQGTRLTVV.

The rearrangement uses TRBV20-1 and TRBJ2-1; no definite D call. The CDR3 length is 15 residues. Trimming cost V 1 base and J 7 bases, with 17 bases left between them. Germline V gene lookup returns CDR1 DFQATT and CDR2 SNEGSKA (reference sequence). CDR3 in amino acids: CSARVDRVRHNEQFF. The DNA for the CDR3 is TGCAGTGCTAGAGTTGACCGCGTACGACATAATGAGCAGTTCTTC.

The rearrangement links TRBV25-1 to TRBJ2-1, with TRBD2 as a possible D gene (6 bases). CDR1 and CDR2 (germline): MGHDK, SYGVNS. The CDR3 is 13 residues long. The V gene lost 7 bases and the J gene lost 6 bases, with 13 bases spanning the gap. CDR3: CASIAGMGNEQFF. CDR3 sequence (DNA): TGTGCCAGCATCGCGGGGATGGGCAATGAGCAGTTCTTC.

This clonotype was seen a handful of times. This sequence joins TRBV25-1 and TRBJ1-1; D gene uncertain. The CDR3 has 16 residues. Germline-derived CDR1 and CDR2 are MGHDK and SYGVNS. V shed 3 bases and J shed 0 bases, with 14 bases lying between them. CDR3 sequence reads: CASSDSLRRVNTEAFF. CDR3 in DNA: TGTGCCAGCAGTGACAGTTTACGGCGCGTGAACACTGAAGCTTTCTTT.

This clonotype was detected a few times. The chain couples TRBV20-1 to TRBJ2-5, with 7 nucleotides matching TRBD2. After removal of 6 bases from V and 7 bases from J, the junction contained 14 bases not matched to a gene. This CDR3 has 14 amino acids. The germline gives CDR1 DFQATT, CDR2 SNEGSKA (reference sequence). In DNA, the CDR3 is TGCAGTGCGCGACCTCCCTCCACGGGGGGGACCCAGTACTTC. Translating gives CSARPPSTGGTQYF.

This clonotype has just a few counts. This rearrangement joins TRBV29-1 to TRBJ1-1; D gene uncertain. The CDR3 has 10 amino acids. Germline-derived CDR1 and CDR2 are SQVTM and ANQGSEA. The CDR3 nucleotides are TGCACCACAGAGAACACTGAAGCTTTCTTT. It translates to CTTENTEAFF.